These 25 T cell receptor beta chains came from one sample sequenced in a study of blood T cell repertoires in COVID-19. Sequencing used immunoSEQ multiplex PCR; TCRdb keeps in-frame clones, though not all of them. The sample holds roughly 150,000 clones, around 73% seen once. Material: peripheral blood. The receptors were gathered from a man between 60 and 75 years old who had recovered from COVID-19.

The chain recombines TRBV7-8 with TRBJ2-1; D perhaps matches TRBD2 (5 bases). Trimming shortened V by 2 bases and J by 6 bases, and 11 bases separated the two germline ends. The CDR3 consists of 14 residues. Germline V gene sequence: CDR1 SGHVS, CDR2 FQNEAQ. The CDR3 spells CASSLSNEGNEQFF. CDR3 sequence (DNA): TGTGCCAGCAGCTTATCAAATGAGGGCAATGAGCAGTTCTTC. The complete variable domain, with remaining parts taken from reference TRBV7-8 and TRBJ2-1, reads GAGVSQSPRYKVAKRGQDVALRCDPISGHVSLFWYQQALGQGPEFLTYFQNEAQLDKSGLPSDRFFAERPEGSVSTLKIQRTQQEDSAVYLCASSLSNEGNEQFFGPGTRLTVL.

The genes are TRBV3-1 (or the pseudogene TRBV3-2) and TRBJ1-6; D uncertain. The CDR3 runs to 12 residues. Per germline, CDR1 LGHDT and CDR2 YNNKEL (reference sequence). The V end lost 3 bases, the J end lost 8 bases, and 5 bases lay between the germline ends. CDR3 protein: CASSQADSPLHF. CDR3 in DNA: TGTGCCAGCAGCCAGGCGGATTCACCCCTCCACTTT.

CDR3 protein: CASSFLSGSAGNTIYF. DNA of the CDR3: TGTGCCAGCAGCTTTCTTTCAGGGTCGGCTGGAAACACCATATATTTT. The chain couples TRBV7-2 to TRBJ1-3; possible D gene TRBD1, 5 bases. V lost 3 bases and J lost 2, with 14 bases in between. Germline assignment: CDR1 SGHTA and CDR2 FQGNSA. The CDR3 runs to 16 residues.

The gene calls are TRBV2 and TRBJ1-4; TRBD1 aligns across 9 bases. Germline loops: CDR1 SNHLY, CDR2 FYNNEI. The CDR3 extends over 16 amino acids. After removal of 4 bases from V and 2 bases from J, the junction contained 5 bases not matched to a gene. CDR3 residues: CASSGRQGGTNEKLFF. The CDR3 DNA sequence: TGTGCCAGCAGTGGTCGACAGGGGGGGACTAATGAAAAACTGTTTTTT.

V is TRBV29-1 and J is TRBJ2-4; 13 positions agree with TRBD2. The trim removed 7 bases at V and 0 bases at J, leaving 12 bases unmatched. The CDR3 is made up of 18 amino acids. Germline lookup yields CDR1 SQVTM and CDR2 ANQGSEA. The CDR3 bases are TGCAGCGCCCTTCGGACTAGCGGGGGCTACCTAGCCAAAAACATTCAGTACTTC. This codes for CSALRTSGGYLAKNIQYF.

The chain couples TRBV5-6 to TRBJ2-7; D might be TRBD1 (5 bases). The CDR3 is 14 residues long. Trimming pared 1 base from V and 4 bases from J, leaving 12 bases between. CDR1 is SGHDT and CDR2 is YYEEEE in the germline V gene. CDR3 amino acids: CASSLLGQVYEQYF. In nucleotides, the CDR3 is TGTGCCAGCAGCTTGCTAGGACAAGTTTACGAGCAGTACTTC.

The chain recombines TRBV7-2 with TRBJ2-3; D unresolved. Germline V gene sequence: CDR1 SGHTA, CDR2 FQGNSA. Trimming stripped 4 bases from V and 4 bases from J, with 6 bases between. CDR3 length: 12 amino acids. The CDR3 DNA reads TGTGCCAGCAGCTCTGGCCCAGATACGCAGTATTTT. Its protein product is CASSSGPDTQYF.

The chain couples TRBV7-9 to TRBJ2-1; a weak D match, TRBD2 (5 bases). Trimming shortened V by 1 base and J by 7 bases, and 14 bases separated the two germline ends. This CDR3 contains 15 residues. Germline CDR1 and CDR2: SEHNR and FQNEAQ (reference sequence). The DNA for the CDR3 is TGTGCCAGCAGCTTAGTGAAGTTACGGGAAAATGAGCAGTTCTTC. Protein sequence: CASSLVKLRENEQFF. Full variable domain (remainder filled in from reference TRBV7-9 and TRBJ2-1): DTGVSQNPRHKITKRGQNVTFRCDPISEHNRLYWYRQTLGQGPEFLTYFQNEAQLEKSRLLSDRFSAERPKGSFSTLEIQRTEQGDSAMYLCASSLVKLRENEQFFGPGTRLTVL.

V gene TRBV6-2 or TRBV6-3 combines with J gene TRBJ2-1; 8 bases map to TRBD2. The germline CDR1 and CDR2 sequences are MNHEY and SVGEGT. The trim removed 5 bases at V and 12 bases at J, leaving 15 bases unmatched. This CDR3 contains 15 residues. The CDR3, as DNA: TGTGCCAGCAGTACCACTAGCGGCGGGAACGCAGGGCAGTTCTTC. It specifies CASSTTSGGNAGQFF.

V and J are TRBV19 and TRBJ1-1; no clear D. The length of the CDR3 is 15 residues. Trimming stripped 3 bases from V and 2 bases from J, with 13 bases between. The germline V gene has CDR1 LNHDA and CDR2 SQIVND (reference sequence). This chain's CDR3 is CASSIVAGINTEAFF. DNA of the CDR3: TGTGCCAGTAGTATCGTGGCGGGGATTAACACTGAAGCTTTCTTT.

This sequence joins TRBV3-1 (or the pseudogene TRBV3-2) and TRBJ2-7; D gene ambiguous. Germline V CDR1 and CDR2: LGHDT, YNNKEL (reference sequence). Trimming took off 4 bases at V and 0 bases at J, with 4 bases between the two ends. The CDR3 length is 12 residues. The CDR3 bases are TGTGCCAGCAGCCCCAGCTCCTACGAGCAGTACTTC. It yields the protein CASSPSSYEQYF.

This clone came up many times. CDR3 amino acids: CASSLEASGGLMTQYF. Here the CDR3 DNA reads TGTGCCAGCAGCTTAGAGGCTAGCGGGGGCCTTATGACCCAGTACTTC. The chain carries TRBV11-2 and TRBJ2-5; 10 bases match TRBD2. CDR3 size: 16 residues. J lost 7 bases, V lost 0 bases, and 8 bases had no gene match. Germline values: CDR1 SGHAT, CDR2 FQNNGV.

The chain couples TRBV25-1 to TRBJ2-7; D is uncertain. Trimming removed 3 bases from V and 0 bases from J, with 12 bases in between. Germline CDR1 reads MGHDK; CDR2 reads SYGVNS. The CDR3 has 15 residues. The CDR3 protein is CASSELPPSSYEQYF. CDR3 in DNA: TGTGCCAGCAGTGAGCTCCCGCCGAGCTCCTACGAGCAGTACTTC.

V gene TRBV6-1 combines with J gene TRBJ2-3, with TRBD1 matching 9 bases. This CDR3 is 14 amino acids long. Germline V CDR1 and CDR2: MNHNS, SASEGT. The ends lost 1 base at V and 5 bases at J; junction bases unmatched: 1. CDR3 in DNA: TGTGCCAGCAGTGAAGACAGGGGGCGAGATACGCAGTATTTT. This encodes CASSEDRGRDTQYF.

The V and J genes are TRBV19 and TRBJ2-1; 11 nucleotides align to TRBD2. Trimming at V came to 5 bases and at J to 4 bases, leaving 1 base not matched to a gene. The length of the CDR3 is 14 residues. Germline V gene sequence: CDR1 LNHDA, CDR2 SQIVND (reference sequence). CDR3 coding DNA: TGTGCCAGTAGTGGGACTAGCGGATACAATGAGCAGTTCTTC. Its protein is CASSGTSGYNEQFF. Based on the CDR3 plus reference TRBV19 and TRBJ2-1, the full variable domain is DGGITQSPKYLFRKEGQNVTLSCEQNLNHDAMYWYRQDPGQGLRLIYYSQIVNDFQKGDIAEGYSVSREKKESFPLTVTSAQKNPTAFYLCASSGTSGYNEQFFGPGTRLTVL.

This sequence joins TRBV30 and TRBJ2-7; perhaps TRBD2 as D (6 bases). Germline-derived CDR1 and CDR2 are GTSNPN and SVGIG (reference sequence). This CDR3 contains 15 residues. Deletions cut 1 base from V and 2 bases from J, with 15 bases between. The CDR3 protein is CAWSAGGATTYEQYF. CDR3 bases: TGTGCCTGGAGTGCCGGCGGGGCGACCACCTACGAGCAGTACTTC.

The V and J genes are TRBV19 and TRBJ2-7; a possible D gene is TRBD1 (6 bases). V was trimmed by 5 bases and J by 2 bases, leaving 13 bases between them. This CDR3 has 14 amino acids. Germline CDR1 reads LNHDA; CDR2 reads SQIVND (reference sequence). The CDR3 loop is CASSLVTGAYEQYF. The CDR3, as DNA: TGTGCCAGTAGTCTAGTGACAGGAGCCTACGAGCAGTACTTC. Using reference TRBV19 and TRBJ2-7 for the parts outside the CDR3, the full variable domain is DGGITQSPKYLFRKEGQNVTLSCEQNLNHDAMYWYRQDPGQGLRLIYYSQIVNDFQKGDIAEGYSVSREKKESFPLTVTSAQKNPTAFYLCASSLVTGAYEQYFGPGTRLTVT.

J is TRBJ1-4 and V is TRBV28, with D tentatively TRBD1 (6 bases). Germline loops: CDR1 MDHEN, CDR2 SYDVKM. The ends were cut back, 6 bases at V and 0 bases at J, with 14 bases in the middle. The CDR3 consists of 16 residues. DNA of the CDR3: TGTGCCAGCAGCACAGGACAGCAAGCAACTAATGAAAAACTGTTTTTT. Residues: CASSTGQQATNEKLFF.

The chain uses TRBV4-2 and TRBJ2-7; 7 bases map to TRBD1. The germline V gene encodes CDR1 LGHNA and CDR2 YNFKEQ. V was clipped by 0 bases and J by 6 bases; unmatched bases: 8. The CDR3 sequence is 15 residues long. CDR3 coding DNA: TGTGCCAGCAGCCAAGATCTGCCTACAGGGGCCGAGCAGTACTTC. This sequence encodes CASSQDLPTGAEQYF.

The chain has TRBV7-8 and TRBJ2-7, with TRBD1 matching 12 bases. The V segment lost 0 bases and the J segment 6 bases; nucleotides outside the gene matches: 6. The CDR3 sequence is 16 residues long. CDR1 is SGHVS, CDR2 FQNEAQ, per germline. The CDR3 reads CASSLAVGTGGSEQYF. The CDR3 coding sequence is TGTGCCAGCAGCTTAGCGGTTGGGACAGGGGGCAGCGAGCAGTACTTC. Supplemented by reference TRBV7-8 and TRBJ2-7, the full variable domain reads GAGVSQSPRYKVAKRGQDVALRCDPISGHVSLFWYQQALGQGPEFLTYFQNEAQLDKSGLPSDRFFAERPEGSVSTLKIQRTQQEDSAVYLCASSLAVGTGGSEQYFGPGTRLTVT.

This clone was observed a few times. This rearrangement joins TRBV5-5 to TRBJ2-3, with 8 bases identical to TRBD2. Germline V CDR1 and CDR2: SGHKS, YYEKEE (reference sequence). J was trimmed by 0 bases and V by 5 bases; bases with no gene match: 5. The CDR3 is made up of 15 amino acids. CDR3 in amino acids: CASRGGGPSTDTQYF. The CDR3 DNA reads as TGTGCCAGCAGAGGCGGGGGGCCTAGCACAGATACGCAGTATTTT.

The chain carries TRBV7-3 and TRBJ2-6, with D maybe TRBD2 (5 bases). The germline V gene encodes CDR1 SGHTA and CDR2 FQGTGA. V lost 4 bases to trimming and J lost 0 bases, with 10 bases between them. The CDR3 runs 16 residues. Here the CDR3 reads CASSSPDSSGANVLTF. The CDR3 coding sequence is TGTGCCAGCAGCTCCCCGGACTCCTCTGGGGCCAACGTCCTGACTTTC.

The CDR3 region is CSVGHRADTGELFF. As DNA, the CDR3 is TGCAGCGTCGGACACAGGGCTGACACCGGGGAGCTGTTTTTT. The genes are TRBV29-1 and TRBJ2-2, with a weak D call TRBD1 (6 bases). CDR1 is SQVTM and CDR2 is ANQGSEA in the germline V gene. The germline V and J ends were trimmed by 6 bases and 3 bases, with 14 bases remaining between them. The length of the CDR3 is 14 residues.

This clone occurred once. This sequence joins TRBV24-1 and TRBJ1-1; D perhaps matches TRBD1 (5 bases). Germline CDR1 and CDR2: KGHDR and SFDVKD. V dropped 4 bases and J dropped 5 bases, with 13 bases sitting between them. The CDR3 totals 14 residues. In DNA, the CDR3 is TGTGCCACCAGTGAAGCGGGGGAACCAACTGAAGCTTTCTTT. Its translation: CATSEAGEPTEAFF.

This clone was seen a handful of times. V gene TRBV19 combines with J gene TRBJ2-1; no reliable D call. Germline V gene sequence: CDR1 LNHDA, CDR2 SQIVND (reference sequence). This CDR3 has 14 residues. The V end lost 7 bases, the J end lost 2 bases, and 12 bases lay between the germline ends. The CDR3: CASTGAVAYNEQFF. CDR3 sequence (DNA): TGTGCCAGTACTGGAGCCGTCGCCTACAATGAGCAGTTCTTC. Combining the CDR3 with reference TRBV19 and TRBJ2-1 gives the whole variable domain DGGITQSPKYLFRKEGQNVTLSCEQNLNHDAMYWYRQDPGQGLRLIYYSQIVNDFQKGDIAEGYSVSREKKESFPLTVTSAQKNPTAFYLCASTGAVAYNEQFFGPGTRLTVL.